This TCR beta chain was recovered during a study of sequential checkpoint blockade in melanoma. The overall study: First-line arms were nivolumab then ipilimumab, or the reverse, randomized 1:1.

This clone was seen only once. Treatment reported: randomized to nivolumab then ipilimumab (arm A) or the reverse (arm B). Sorted cells were live CD3+CD8+, lacking CD19 and CD56, from PBMCs. The repertoire was sequenced with immunoSEQ multiplex PCR; TCRdb's copy has only in-frame clones and lacks some. The sample lists 34,000 or so clones; under 90% were seen once. The CDR3 runs 16 residues. Germline CDR1 and CDR2: MNHEY and SVGAGI. The V end was cut by 0 bases, the J end by 2 bases, with 13 bases between. The TCR was taken from a human donor with melanoma. Sequenced here: CD8+ T cells sorted from blood (inferred from file names), sampled from a patient given nivolumab and ipilimumab in sequence. J is TRBJ1-2 and V is TRBV6-5; D remains unclear. CDR3 amino acids: CASSYSSGSINYGYTF. DNA for the CDR3: TGTGCCAGCAGTTACTCGTCAGGCTCCATCAACTATGGCTACACCTTC.